The T cell receptor (beta chain) under discussion was sequenced for a study of cytomegalovirus exposure and HLA in healthy donors. Findings of the study overall: In a later analysis, a genetic analysis reported fewer productive-TCR N-insertions in an Asian-associated ancestry cluster than the cohort average. A later analysis found most CMV-associated TCR beta chains apparently HLA-restricted.

Points on this clone: What it recognizes is unknown.

The PCR used 60 Vbeta and 13 Jbeta primers. Assay: immunoSEQ multiplex PCR; the TCRdb copy retains only in-frame clones and omits some. The table includes about 150,000 clones, 79% detected once. V shed 11 bases and J 2 bases; nucleotides not matched to a gene: 11. The CDR3 consists of 14 residues. Per germline, CDR1 MNHEY and CDR2 SVGAGI. The receptor comes from a human donor in good health. Material for sequencing was PBMCs. The V gene is TRBV6-5, the J gene TRBJ1-1; TRBD1 aligns across 7 bases. The chain's CDR3 is CASQAQGRNTEAFF. DNA of the CDR3: TGTGCCTCCCAAGCACAGGGGAGAAACACTGAAGCTTTCTTT.